The clone carrying this T cell receptor beta chain has just a few counts. The sample comes from a study of response to subunit inactivated influenza vaccine. MiXCR, applied by TCRdb to the RT-PCR reads, yields one record per CDR3 protein. The repertoire consists of about 800,000 distinct CDR3 sequences, with over 20% occurring once and the leading ten covering about 9.4%. With V trimmed by 5 bases and J by 7 bases, 9 bases remained unmatched. Germline V gene data show CDR1 as SGHVS and CDR2 as FQNEAQ. The CDR3 covers 15 residues. The receptor was isolated from a middle-aged man who received an inactivated influenza vaccine. The chain carries TRBV7-8 and TRBJ2-2, with TRBD1 identical over 8 bases. Sequences were derived from PBMCs from blood, sampled 5 to 6 days after vaccination. The CDR3 DNA is TGTGCCAGCAGCCCTGACAGGGGCATGGGCGGGGAGCTGTTTTTT. Amino acid sequence: CASSPDRGMGGELFF. The full variable domain, with the rest looked up from reference TRBV7-8 and TRBJ2-2, is GAGVSQSPRYKVAKRGQDVALRCDPISGHVSLFWYQQALGQGPEFLTYFQNEAQLDKSGLPSDRFFAERPEGSVSTLKIQRTQQEDSAVYLCASSPDRGMGGELFFGEGSRLTVL.